Following are 20 T cell receptor beta chains from one sample sequenced in a study of patients and donors after allogeneic stem cell transplantation. TCRdb re-derived calls from the RT-PCR reads in MiXCR, one entry per CDR3 protein. Of about 160,000 distinct CDR3 sequences listed, 24% are singletons. The sequencing input was blood, either unsorted or a sorted T cell fraction (not recorded which). The receptors derive from a human donor who was either an allogeneic HSCT recipient or a stem cell or donor lymphocyte infusion donor (not recorded which). It is not recorded whose cells these are; they may come from a transplant donor.

The chain has TRBV3-1 and TRBJ2-5; D tentatively fits TRBD1 or TRBD2 (5 bases each). Trimming removed 0 bases at V and 7 bases at J, with 15 bases between. Germline values: CDR1 LGHDT, CDR2 YNNKEL (reference sequence). The CDR3 runs to 15 residues. The CDR3 sequence: CASSQEWNGASTQYF. The CDR3 DNA sequence: TGTGCCAGCAGCCAAGAATGGAACGGGGCGTCGACCCAGTACTTC.

This clonotype was detected only once. J is TRBJ1-1 and V is TRBV5-1, with 8 bases lining up with TRBD1. The CDR3 is made up of 15 amino acids. The V gene end was trimmed by 4 bases and the J gene end by 1 base; junction bases not matched to a gene: 6. The germline V gene has CDR1 SGHRS and CDR2 YFSETQ. The CDR3 nucleotides read TGCGCCAGCAGCCTTTCCGGGACAGGGAACACTGAAGCTTTCTTT. This translates into CASSLSGTGNTEAFF. Using reference TRBV5-1 and TRBJ1-1 for the parts outside the CDR3, the full variable domain is KAGVTQTPRYLIKTRGQQVTLSCSPISGHRSVSWYQQTPGQGLQFLFEYFSETQRNKGNFPGRFSGRQFSNSRSEMNVSTLELGDSALYLCASSLSGTGNTEAFFGQGTRLTVV.

The chain uses TRBV20-1 and TRBJ2-3, with a tentative D call TRBD1 (5 bases). The length of the CDR3 is 14 residues. Germline CDR1 DFQATT, CDR2 SNEGSKA (reference sequence). The ends were cut back, 0 bases at V and 3 bases at J, with 10 bases in the middle. The CDR3 spells CSAREASGTDTQYF. The CDR3 DNA reads as TGCAGTGCTAGAGAAGCCTCAGGGACAGATACGCAGTATTTT.

CDR3 sequence (DNA): TGTGCCAGTCGTTCGGGACTAGCGGCGAACACCGGGGAGCTGTTTTTT. Protein: CASRSGLAANTGELFF. V usage is TRBV7-2 and J usage is TRBJ2-2; 11 bases match TRBD2. The CDR3 has 16 amino acids. J was trimmed by 0 bases and V by 9 bases; bases with no gene match: 6. Looked up from germline, CDR1 is SGHTA and CDR2 is FQGNSA.

The chain uses TRBV6-5 and TRBJ2-1, with TRBD2 matching 10 bases. The V gene's germline CDR1 is MNHEY and CDR2 SVGAGI. The CDR3 is made up of 15 amino acids. With V trimmed by 6 bases and J by 7 bases, 9 bases remained unmatched. The CDR3 region is CASSDSSGSGNEQFF. The CDR3 DNA is TGTGCCAGCAGCGATTCTAGCGGGAGCGGGAATGAGCAGTTCTTC.

This clonotype showed up just a few times. This chain connects TRBV18 to TRBJ1-5, with D possibly being TRBD1 (5 bases). The length of the CDR3 is 15 residues. Germline lookup yields CDR1 KGHSH and CDR2 LQKENI. Deletions cut 0 bases from V and 7 bases from J, with 13 bases between. CDR3 coding DNA: TGTGCCAGCTCACCACCAGCAGGGATAGGGCAGCCCCAGCATTTT. Residues: CASSPPAGIGQPQHF.

This clonotype was detected a few times. The chain employs TRBV5-1 and TRBJ2-3; 8 bases match TRBD2. The ends lost 10 bases at V and 0 bases at J; junction bases unmatched: 10. CDR1 and CDR2 from the germline V gene are SGHRS and YFSETQ. This CDR3 is built from 15 residues. The CDR3 loop reads CAGKRGTSSTDTQYF. CDR3 nucleotide sequence: TGCGCCGGAAAGCGGGGGACGTCTAGCACAGATACGCAGTATTTT.

This clonotype was recorded a few times. This rearrangement joins TRBV29-1 to TRBJ2-7; D is ambiguous. CDR1 is SQVTM and CDR2 is ANQGSEA in the germline V gene. The CDR3 spans 13 residues. V lost 0 bases and J 10 bases, leaving 16 bases between the germline ends. CDR3 sequence (DNA): TGCAGCGTTGAAGATGGTCTAGACCTGAGACAGTACTTC. Amino acid sequence: CSVEDGLDLRQYF.

This clonotype was detected a few times. The genes are TRBV6-1 and TRBJ2-3; no clear D gene. This CDR3 is built from 14 residues. Trimming took 5 bases from V and 1 from J, leaving 10 bases between them. Germline CDR1 and CDR2: MNHNS and SASEGT. The CDR3: CASSQARGTDTQYF. CDR3 in DNA: TGTGCCAGCAGTCAGGCAAGGGGCACAGATACGCAGTATTTT.

This clonotype occurred once. The DNA of the CDR3 is TGTGCCAGCAGCCCCAAGCAGGGTACCACCTCCATAACTTTCTTT. Its protein product is CASSPKQGTTSITFF. The chain combines TRBV12-3 or TRBV12-4 with TRBJ1-1, with D tentatively TRBD1 (5 bases). Trimming pared 6 bases from V and 12 bases from J, leaving 26 bases between. This CDR3 comprises 15 residues.

V is TRBV10-3 and J is TRBJ2-2; 8 nucleotides line up with TRBD1. Germline loops: CDR1 ENHRY, CDR2 SYGVKD. The CDR3 has 15 residues. V lost 6 bases, J lost 2 bases, and 5 bases stayed unmatched. CDR3 bases: TGTGCCATCAGCCCAGGACAGGGTAACACCGGGGAGCTGTTTTTT. This gives the protein CAISPGQGNTGELFF.

The rearrangement uses TRBV5-1 and TRBJ2-7; D gene ambiguous. The germline V gene encodes CDR1 SGHRS and CDR2 YFSETQ. CDR3 length: 15 amino acids. Between the trimmed V and J ends, which lost 0 bases and 2 bases, there was a span of 12 bases. This CDR3 is CASSLASGLTYEQYF. CDR3 DNA sequence: TGCGCCAGCAGCTTGGCGTCAGGCCTTACCTACGAGCAGTACTTC.

The rearrangement joins TRBV6-5 to TRBJ2-1; TRBD2 might be the D (6 bases). In germline, CDR1 is MNHEY, CDR2 SVGAGI. CDR3 length: 17 amino acids. Trimming cost V 0 bases and J 6 bases, with 18 bases left between them. The CDR3: CASSYSQYLDYSNEQFF. CDR3 in DNA: TGTGCCAGCAGTTACTCCCAATACCTGGACTACTCCAATGAGCAGTTCTTC.

This chain connects TRBV7-2 to TRBJ1-3, with D hard to call. Germline V gives CDR1 SGHTA, CDR2 FQGNSA. V was pared by 5 bases and J by 0 bases, with 17 bases between. CDR3 length equals 17 residues. The CDR3 region is CASSNLFRPTSGNTIYF. The CDR3 DNA follows: TGTGCCAGCAGCAACTTATTCAGACCTACCTCTGGAAACACCATATATTTT.

This clonotype was detected a few times. This sequence joins TRBV29-1 and TRBJ1-2, with D tentatively TRBD1 (6 bases). This CDR3 has 16 amino acids. The V end lost 3 bases, the J end lost 5 bases, and 22 bases lay between the germline ends. CDR1 and CDR2 (germline): SQVTM, ANQGSEA. This chain's CDR3 is CSVEYVRPLGAYGYTF. The CDR3 DNA reads TGCAGCGTTGAGTACGTGCGGCCTCTGGGGGCTTATGGCTACACCTTC.

This clonotype has only a few counts. This chain joins TRBV5-1 and TRBJ2-1; tentatively, D is TRBD1 or TRBD2 (6 bases each). Germline V gene sequence: CDR1 SGHRS, CDR2 YFSETQ. Trimming pared 4 bases from V and 8 bases from J, leaving 19 bases between. The CDR3 covers 15 residues. This CDR3 reads CASSRGTLTDYEQFF. For the CDR3, the DNA is TGCGCCAGCAGCCGCGGGACACTTACGGACTATGAGCAGTTCTTC.

The gene calls are TRBV20-1 and TRBJ2-3; D not certain. This CDR3 contains 13 residues. Germline lookup yields CDR1 DFQATT and CDR2 SNEGSKA (reference sequence). Between the trimmed V and J ends, which lost 6 bases and 0 bases, there was a span of 10 bases. The CDR3 here is CSAGQPSTDTQYF. The CDR3 DNA sequence: TGCAGTGCCGGGCAGCCTAGCACAGATACGCAGTATTTT.

There are a few counts of this clonotype. The chain joins TRBV7-2 to TRBJ1-1, with D uncertain. The CDR3 has 15 residues. V was clipped by 1 base and J by 0 bases, with 9 bases between them. Germline-derived CDR1 and CDR2 are SGHTA and FQGNSA. CDR3 in DNA: TGTGCCAGCAGCTTAGACGCCGCGATGAACACTGAAGCTTTCTTT. Amino acid sequence: CASSLDAAMNTEAFF.

A few counts support this clonotype. The V and J genes are TRBV7-2 and TRBJ1-1; weak D call: TRBD1 (6 bases). V shed 4 bases and J shed 6 bases, with 18 bases lying between them. This CDR3 region has 15 residues. The germline CDR1 and CDR2 sequences are SGHTA and FQGNSA. As DNA, the CDR3 is TGTGCCAGCAGCTCCAGGGGTACTAAATGGGCTGAAGCTTTCTTT. Its protein is CASSSRGTKWAEAFF.

The chain employs TRBV20-1 and TRBJ2-3, with 8 bases matching TRBD2. Germline lookup yields CDR1 DFQATT and CDR2 SNEGSKA (reference sequence). The CDR3 contains 16 residues. The ends lost 1 base at V and 5 bases at J; junction bases unmatched: 11. The CDR3 DNA sequence: TGCAGTGCTAGAGGGTATTCCGGGACTAGGGGAGATACGCAGTATTTT. Translation: CSARGYSGTRGDTQYF.